The rows below give T cell receptor beta chains drawn from one sample of a study of vaccination and CD4 T cells after COVID-19. TCRdb recomputed calls from the PCR reads with MiXCR, one row per CDR3 protein. The repertoire holds over 15,000 distinct CDR3 sequences, 43% seen once, with under 7.5% in the top ten. Their target antigens are unknown. The source was CD4+ T cells from blood, cultured in vitro, collected before SARS-CoV-2 vaccination. The receptor set was obtained from a human donor who had recovered from COVID-19. Each CDR3 is given with its conserved first and last residue. A D gene is named only where the DNA matches it firmly. Only part of the rows carry a size: once, few, many, or a class if the clone is expanded.

>TRBJ1-5|TRBV6-2/TRBV6-3|NA|TRBD1
CASLYRGGELSNQPQHF
TGTGCCAGCCTCTACAGGGGGGGGGAACTTAGCAATCAGCCCCAGCATTTT
>TRBJ1-1|TRBV6-1|NA|TRBD1
CASSRDRVNTEAFF
TGTGCCAGCAGTAGGGACAGGGTGAACACTGAAGCTTTCTTT
>TRBJ1-5|TRBV12-3/TRBV12-4|NA|NA
CASSFSGQPQHF
TGTGCCAGCAGTTTTAGTGGTCAGCCCCAGCATTTT
>TRBJ1-5|TRBV15|NA|NA
CATSRSQQPQHF
TGTGCCACCAGCAGGTCTCAACAGCCCCAGCATTTT
>TRBJ2-7|TRBV6-1|medium-sized|TRBD1
CASSDHSQGASEHEQYF
TGTGCCAGCAGTGACCACTCTCAGGGGGCCTCCGAACACGAGCAGTACTTC
>TRBJ2-1|TRBV20-1|NA|NA
CSARWWRSYNEQFF
TGCAGTGCCCGGTGGTGGCGGTCCTACAATGAGCAGTTCTTC
>TRBJ2-7|TRBV7-2|NA|NA
CASSLGGTRSSYEQYF
TGTGCCAGCAGCCTGGGGGGGACACGATCCTCCTACGAGCAGTACTTC
>TRBJ1-6|TRBV20-1|few|NA
CSARETGNSPLHF
TGCAGTGCTAGAGAAACCGGAAATTCACCCCTCCACTTT
>TRBJ2-3|TRBV7-9|few|TRBD2
CASSSAGTSGRADTQYF
TGTGCCAGCAGCTCTGCCGGGACTAGCGGGAGGGCAGATACGCAGTATTTT
>TRBJ1-1|TRBV7-2|few|NA
CASSLGGATEAFF
TGTGCCAGCAGCTTAGGAGGGGCCACTGAAGCTTTCTTT
>TRBJ2-7|TRBV12-3/TRBV12-4|few|NA
CASSLRRREQYF
TGTGCCAGCAGTTTGCGTCGGCGGGAGCAGTACTTC
>TRBJ2-3|TRBV7-9|NA|NA
CASSPISPSTDTQYF
TGTGCCAGCAGCCCAATAAGCCCAAGCACAGATACGCAGTATTTT
>TRBJ2-1|TRBV6-1|NA|NA
CASSGDTSSYNEQFF
TGTGCCAGCAGTGGGGACACAAGCTCCTACAATGAGCAGTTCTTC
>TRBJ1-1|TRBV2|few|NA
CASTLGGQGTEAFF
TGTGCCAGCACCCTCGGGGGACAAGGGACTGAAGCTTTCTTT
>TRBJ1-5|TRBV6-1|NA|NA
CASTLGNQPQHF
TGTGCCAGCACTCTGGGCAATCAGCCCCAGCATTTT
>TRBJ2-5|TRBV7-2|NA|TRBD2
CASSSGGGGETQYF
TGTGCCAGCAGCTCCGGGGGGGGCGGAGAGACCCAGTACTTC
>TRBJ2-7|TRBV5-5|NA|NA
CASSKDQMAEQYF
TGTGCCAGCAGTAAAGACCAAATGGCCGAGCAGTACTTC
>TRBJ2-5|TRBV20-1|NA|TRBD2
CSARASGEGETQYF
TGCAGTGCTAGGGCTAGCGGGGAGGGGGAGACCCAGTACTTC
>TRBJ1-6|TRBV6-4|NA|TRBD1
CASSPGQGLDSPLHF
TGTGCCAGCAGTCCCGGACAGGGGCTCGATTCACCCCTCCACTTT
>TRBJ1-5|TRBV20-1|few|NA
CSANPIGQAHNQPQHF
TGCAGTGCTAACCCTATAGGGCAGGCGCACAATCAGCCCCAGCATTTT
>TRBJ2-7|TRBV24-1|NA|TRBD1
CATSVTGTGGEYEQYF
TGTGCCACCAGTGTGACCGGGACAGGGGGCGAGTACGAGCAGTACTTC
>TRBJ1-5|TRBV7-2|few|NA
CASSLSGGYSNQPQHF
TGTGCCAGCAGCTTATCTGGAGGGTACAGCAATCAGCCCCAGCATTTT
>TRBJ1-2|TRBV15|few|TRBD1
CATSRIRTGRINYGYTF
TGTGCCACCAGCAGAATCCGGACAGGGCGAATTAACTATGGCTACACCTTC
>TRBJ2-1|TRBV6-1|NA|TRBD2
CASSEARASGRFSDEQFF
TGTGCCAGCAGTGAAGCGAGGGCTAGCGGGAGATTTTCCGATGAGCAGTTCTTC
>TRBJ1-1|TRBV5-1|NA|NA
CASSLHSDLRTEAFF
TGCGCCAGCAGCTTACACTCTGACCTTCGCACTGAAGCTTTCTTT
>TRBJ2-3|TRBV2|NA|TRBD2
CASRPGTSGTRTQYF
TGTGCCAGCAGGCCCGGGACTAGCGGGACTAGAACGCAGTATTTT
>TRBJ2-5|TRBV5-1|NA|NA
CASSKQDRWETQYF
TGCGCCAGCAGCAAACAAGACAGGTGGGAGACCCAGTACTTC
>TRBJ2-2|TRBV20-1|few|TRBD2
CSASHPFSGGAVSGELFF
TGCAGTGCTAGTCACCCCTTTAGCGGGGGGGCGGTGTCCGGGGAGCTGTTTTTT
>TRBJ1-3|TRBV11-3|NA|NA
CASSPGQFTAGNTIYF
TGTGCCAGCAGCCCAGGACAGTTCACAGCTGGAAACACCATATATTTT
>TRBJ2-7|TRBV7-8|NA|NA
CASSLEILQASEQYF
TGTGCCAGCAGCTTAGAGATACTTCAGGCGAGCGAGCAGTACTTC
>TRBJ1-1|TRBV20-1|few|TRBD1
CSASVGTGGSTEAFF
TGCAGTGCTAGTGTAGGGACAGGGGGTTCCACTGAAGCTTTCTTT
>TRBJ2-5|TRBV19|NA|NA
CASSIPGGESTQYF
TGTGCCAGTAGTATCCCAGGGGGGGAATCGACCCAGTACTTC
>TRBJ2-7|TRBV7-2|NA|NA
CASSQDKGEGHLYEQYF
TGTGCCAGCAGCCAAGATAAGGGGGAGGGCCACCTGTACGAGCAGTACTTC
>TRBJ2-3|TRBV28|NA|NA
CASSLGWGDTQYF
TGTGCCAGCAGTTTGGGGTGGGGCGATACGCAGTATTTT
>TRBJ2-1|TRBV24-1|few|NA
CATSATDSYNEQFF
TGTGCCACCAGTGCCACCGACTCCTACAATGAGCAGTTCTTC
>TRBJ2-2|TRBV25-1|NA|NA
CASSEYGTLNTGELFF
TGTGCCAGCAGTGAATACGGGACACTTAACACCGGGGAGCTGTTTTTT
>TRBJ2-7|TRBV6-2/TRBV6-3|once|TRBD2
CASTDTSGRIIDEQYF
TGTGCCAGCACCGATACTAGCGGGAGAATCATCGACGAGCAGTACTTC
>TRBJ2-3|TRBV11-3|few|TRBD2
CASSFRAGGSGVGDTQYF
TGTGCCAGCAGCTTCAGAGCGGGGGGGTCCGGTGTAGGAGATACGCAGTATTTT
>TRBJ2-2|TRBV29-1|few|TRBD2
CSPPPATERDYTGELFF
TGCAGCCCGCCCCCCGCTACGGAGCGGGATTACACCGGGGAGCTGTTTTTT
>TRBJ1-1|TRBV29-1|NA|NA
CSVQKGGNTEAFF
TGCAGCGTTCAAAAGGGAGGGAACACTGAAGCTTTCTTT
>TRBJ2-7|TRBV27|NA|NA
CASSWGAGGEQYF
TGTGCCAGCAGTTGGGGCGCCGGGGGCGAGCAGTACTTC
>TRBJ1-5|TRBV19|few|TRBD1
CATGDRGHNQPQHF
TGTGCCACCGGCGACAGGGGTCACAATCAGCCCCAGCATTTT
>TRBJ1-2|TRBV29-1|few|TRBD1
CSAGDRGAYGYTF
TGCAGCGCAGGGGACAGGGGTGCTTATGGCTACACCTTC
>TRBJ2-7|TRBV7-8|few|TRBD1
CASSPRSGTGGYEQYF
TGTGCCAGCAGCCCGCGATCCGGGACAGGGGGCTACGAGCAGTACTTC
>TRBJ2-7|TRBV5-1|NA|NA
CASSPGQSRYEQYF
TGCGCCAGCAGTCCGGGCCAATCGCGCTACGAGCAGTACTTC
>TRBJ2-3|TRBV6-4|NA|TRBD1
CASSQQGRNTQYF
TGTGCCAGCAGCCAACAGGGGAGAAATACGCAGTATTTT
>TRBJ2-3|TRBV6-1|few|NA
CASGRGDTQYF
TGTGCCAGCGGCCGGGGAGATACGCAGTATTTT